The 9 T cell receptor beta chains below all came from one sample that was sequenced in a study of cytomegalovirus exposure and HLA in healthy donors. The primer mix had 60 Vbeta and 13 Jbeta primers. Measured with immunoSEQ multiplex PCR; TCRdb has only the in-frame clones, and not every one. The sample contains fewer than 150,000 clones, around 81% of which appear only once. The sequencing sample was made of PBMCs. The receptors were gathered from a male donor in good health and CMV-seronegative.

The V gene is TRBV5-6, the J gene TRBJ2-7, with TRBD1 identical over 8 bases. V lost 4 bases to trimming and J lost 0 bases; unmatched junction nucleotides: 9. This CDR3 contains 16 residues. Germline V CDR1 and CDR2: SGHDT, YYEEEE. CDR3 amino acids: CASSPYPTGVSYEQYF. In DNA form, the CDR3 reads TGTGCCAGCAGCCCGTACCCGACAGGGGTCTCCTACGAGCAGTACTTC.

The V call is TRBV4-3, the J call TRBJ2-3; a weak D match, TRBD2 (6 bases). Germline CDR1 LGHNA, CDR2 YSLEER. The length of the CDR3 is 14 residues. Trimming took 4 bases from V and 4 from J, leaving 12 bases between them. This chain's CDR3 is CASSRDFGSDTQYF. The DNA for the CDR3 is TGCGCCAGCAGCCGGGACTTCGGGTCAGATACGCAGTATTTT.

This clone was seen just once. The DNA for the CDR3 is TGTGCCAGTAGCCTGACAGGCTCCTACGAGCAGTACTTC. This codes for CASSLTGSYEQYF. This sequence joins TRBV19 and TRBJ2-7, with TRBD1 as a possible D gene (6 bases). CDR1 LNHDA and CDR2 SQIVND come from the germline V gene (reference sequence). The CDR3 extends over 13 amino acids. Trimming took off 6 bases at V and 0 bases at J, with 9 bases between the two ends.

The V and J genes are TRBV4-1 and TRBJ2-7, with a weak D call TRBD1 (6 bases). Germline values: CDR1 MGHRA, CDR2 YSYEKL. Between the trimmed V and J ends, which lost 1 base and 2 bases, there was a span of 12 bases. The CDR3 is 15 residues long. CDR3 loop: CASSQVAGETYEQYF. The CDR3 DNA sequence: TGCGCCAGCAGCCAAGTTGCAGGGGAAACCTACGAGCAGTACTTC.

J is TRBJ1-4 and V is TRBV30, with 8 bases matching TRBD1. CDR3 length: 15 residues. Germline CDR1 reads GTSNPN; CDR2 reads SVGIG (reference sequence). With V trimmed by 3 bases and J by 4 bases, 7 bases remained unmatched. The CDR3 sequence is CAWRATGARNEKLFF. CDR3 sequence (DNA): TGTGCCTGGAGGGCGACAGGGGCGCGTAATGAAAAACTGTTTTTT. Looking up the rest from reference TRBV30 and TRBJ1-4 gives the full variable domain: SQTIHQWPATLVQPVGSPLSLECTVEGTSNPNLYWYRQAAGRGLQLLFYSVGIGQISSEVPQNLSASRPQDRQFILSSKKLLLSDSGFYLCAWRATGARNEKLFFGSGTQLSVL.

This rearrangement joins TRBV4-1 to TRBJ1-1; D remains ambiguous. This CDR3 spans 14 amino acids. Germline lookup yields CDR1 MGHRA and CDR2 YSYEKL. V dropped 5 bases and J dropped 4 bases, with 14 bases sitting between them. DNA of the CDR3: TGCGCCAGCAGCTATGCGACGGGTTCCACTGAAGCTTTCTTT. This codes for CASSYATGSTEAFF.

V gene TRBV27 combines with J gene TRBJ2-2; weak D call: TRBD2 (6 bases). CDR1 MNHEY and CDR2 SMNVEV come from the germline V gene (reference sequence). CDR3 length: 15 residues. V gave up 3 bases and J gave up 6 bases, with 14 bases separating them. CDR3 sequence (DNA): TGTGCCAGCAGTTTTAGGAGGGAAAGGGCCGGGGAGCTGTTTTTT. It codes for CASSFRRERAGELFF.

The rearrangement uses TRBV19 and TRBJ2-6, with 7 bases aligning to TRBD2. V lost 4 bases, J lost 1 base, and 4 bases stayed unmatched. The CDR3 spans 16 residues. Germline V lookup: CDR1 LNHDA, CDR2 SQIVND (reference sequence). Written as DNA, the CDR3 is TGTGCCAGTAGTAATAGGGGAGGGTCTGGGGCCAACGTCCTGACTTTC. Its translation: CASSNRGGSGANVLTF.

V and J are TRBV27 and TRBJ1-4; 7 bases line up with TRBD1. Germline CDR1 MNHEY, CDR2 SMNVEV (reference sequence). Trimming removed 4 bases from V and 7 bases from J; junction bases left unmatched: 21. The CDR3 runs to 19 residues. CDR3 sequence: CASSYAGLGSSPGGEKLFF. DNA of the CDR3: TGTGCCAGCAGTTACGCGGGACTCGGGTCTTCACCAGGGGGTGAAAAACTGTTTTTT.